This TCR beta chain was retrieved from a study of T cell repertoires in cytomegalovirus infection. Study as a whole: Used in the study were CMV epitopes, some recently identified and HLA-C-restricted, others well-studied and HLA-B-restricted. Both CMV infection and a matching HLA type were indicated by public TCR beta signatures. Study results and caveats: The ex vivo response was dominated by HLA-C-restricted CMV-specific TCR beta clonotypes. Accumulated public TCR beta family frequency recognized individuals carrying CMV together with the relevant HLA.

This clonotype has more than one count but fewer than ten. Its antigen is unknown. CDR3 length equals 16 residues. Germline V gene sequence: CDR1 MDHEN, CDR2 SYDVKM. Trimming removed 2 bases at V and 4 bases at J, with 17 bases between. TCRdb re-called the reads through MiXCR, storing one row per CDR3 protein. Of some 800,000 distinct CDR3 sequences in the sample, around 29% were seen once. Sample: cultured CD8+ T cells from PBMCs, taken from culture after CMV antigen stimulation. J is TRBJ2-5 and V is TRBV28, with D perhaps TRBD1 or TRBD2 (5 bases each). This TCR came from a human donor in good health (CMV status not recorded). Some clones in this sample may be carry-over from other donors' samples. In DNA, the CDR3 is TGTGCCAGCAGTTTAATAGCGCAGGGCAACCTAGAGACCCAGTACTTC. Protein sequence: CASSLIAQGNLETQYF.